A selection of T cell receptor beta chains follows, all from one sample in a study of identical twins. TCRdb analysed the 5' RACE reads with MiXCR anew, one entry per CDR3 protein. Altogether about 470,000 distinct CDR3 sequences are present, 24% being singletons, with the ten largest covering 2.9%. Another study also made use of these data, one on T cells expressing NK-cell markers.

Material: CD4+ T cells sorted from blood. These receptors originate from a woman under 30 in good health. The CDR3 runs from the conserved cysteine through the conserved F or W. A D gene is named only where the DNA matches it firmly. Some rows mark clone size as missing; the rest say once, few, many or name a class of expanded clone.

D gene | clone size | J gene | V gene | CDR3 DNA | CDR3 protein
- | few | TRBJ2-2 | TRBV5-1 | TGCGCCAGCAACCCTGGACCCAACACCGGGGAGCTGTTTTTT | CASNPGPNTGELFF
- | few | TRBJ1-1 | TRBV4-3 | TGCGCCAGCAGCGAAACCGGGCCAGCGGCTGAAGCTTTCTTT | CASSETGPAAEAFF
- | few | TRBJ2-7 | TRBV10-3 | TGTGCCATCAGTGGACATCTCTACGAGCAGTACTTC | CAISGHLYEQYF
TRBD1 | few | TRBJ2-5 | TRBV7-7 | TGTGCCAGCAGCCCCCGGACAGGCATGGAGACCCAGTACTTC | CASSPRTGMETQYF
- | - | TRBJ2-6 | TRBV6-1 | TGTGCCAGCATCCACACGACAGGTGGGGCCAACGTCCTGACTTTC | CASIHTTGGANVLTF
- | - | TRBJ2-3 | TRBV7-9 | TGTGCCAGCAGCTTACTCAGGGGGGGAGATACGCAGTATTTT | CASSLLRGGDTQYF
- | - | TRBJ1-1 | TRBV6-5 | TGTGCCAGCAGTATCGACACTGAAGCTTTCTTT | CASSIDTEAFF
TRBD1 | few | TRBJ2-3 | TRBV6-1 | TGTGCCAGCAGACACGCGACAGGGGGAGATACGCAGTATTTT | CASRHATGGDTQYF
- | few | TRBJ1-5 | TRBV2 | TGTGCCAGCACAGGGAGGGGCCATAGCAATCAGCCCCAGCATTTT | CASTGRGHSNQPQHF
TRBD2 | - | TRBJ2-7 | TRBV7-2 | TGTGCCAGCAGCTTAAGTTCAGCGGGGGCCTACGAGCAGTACTTC | CASSLSSAGAYEQYF
- | - | TRBJ2-7 | TRBV18 | TGTGCCAGCTCACCAGCAACGCGGGATGACGAGCAGTACTTC | CASSPATRDDEQYF